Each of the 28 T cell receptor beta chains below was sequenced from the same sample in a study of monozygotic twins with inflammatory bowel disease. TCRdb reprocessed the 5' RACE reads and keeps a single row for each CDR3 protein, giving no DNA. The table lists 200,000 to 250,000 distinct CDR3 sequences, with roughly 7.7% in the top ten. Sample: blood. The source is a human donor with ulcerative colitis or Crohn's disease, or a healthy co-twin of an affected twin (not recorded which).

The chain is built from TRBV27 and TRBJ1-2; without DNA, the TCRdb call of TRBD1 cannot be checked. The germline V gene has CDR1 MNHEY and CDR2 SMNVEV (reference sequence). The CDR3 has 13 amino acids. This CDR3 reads CASSLKQGNGYTF.

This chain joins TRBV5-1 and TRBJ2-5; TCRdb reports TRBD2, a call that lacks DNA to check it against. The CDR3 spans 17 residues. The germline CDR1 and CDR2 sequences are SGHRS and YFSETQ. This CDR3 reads CASTLYGLAGGQETQYF.

The CDR3 reads CAISEEFTGTGYEKLFF. This chain uses TRBV10-3 with TRBJ1-4; with no DNA, the TCRdb D assignment of TRBD1 cannot be verified. The CDR3 runs to 17 residues. Germline V gene data show CDR1 as ENHRY and CDR2 as SYGVKD.

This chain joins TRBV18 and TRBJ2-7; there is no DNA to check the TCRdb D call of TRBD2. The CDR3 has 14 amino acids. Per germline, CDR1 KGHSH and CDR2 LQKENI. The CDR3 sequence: CASSPTSARYEQYF.

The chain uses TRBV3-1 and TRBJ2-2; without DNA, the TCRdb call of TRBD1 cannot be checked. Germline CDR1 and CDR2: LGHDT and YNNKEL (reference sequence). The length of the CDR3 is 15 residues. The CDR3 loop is CASSKYRGWTGELFF.

This CDR3 reads CASSPGLRGELFF. This sequence joins TRBV5-1 and TRBJ2-2; TCRdb gives TRBD2 as the D gene, but with no DNA this cannot be confirmed. The germline V gene encodes CDR1 SGHRS and CDR2 YFSETQ. The CDR3 sequence is 13 residues long.

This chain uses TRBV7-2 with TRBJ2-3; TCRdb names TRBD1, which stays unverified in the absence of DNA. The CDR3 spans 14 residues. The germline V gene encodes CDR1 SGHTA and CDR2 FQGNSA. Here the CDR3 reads CASSLRGTTDTQYF. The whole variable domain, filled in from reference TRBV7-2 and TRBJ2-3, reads GAGVSQSPSNKVTEKGKDVELRCDPISGHTALYWYRQSLGQGLEFLIYFQGNSAPDKSGLPSDRFSAERTGGSVSTLTIQRTQQEDSAVYLCASSLRGTTDTQYFGPGTRLTVL.

The CDR3: CASTAPGQGAIEQYF. The chain employs TRBV28 and TRBJ2-7; TCRdb reports TRBD1, a call that lacks DNA to check it against. CDR1 is MDHEN and CDR2 is SYDVKM in the germline V gene. The CDR3 has 15 amino acids.

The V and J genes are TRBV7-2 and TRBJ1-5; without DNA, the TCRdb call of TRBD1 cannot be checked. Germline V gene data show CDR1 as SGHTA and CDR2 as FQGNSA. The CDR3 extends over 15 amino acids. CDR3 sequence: CASSFGTGVNQPQHF.

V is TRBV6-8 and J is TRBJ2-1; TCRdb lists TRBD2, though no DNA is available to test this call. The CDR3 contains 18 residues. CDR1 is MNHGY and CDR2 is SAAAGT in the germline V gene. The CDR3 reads CASSYPTVSTSTTNEQFF.

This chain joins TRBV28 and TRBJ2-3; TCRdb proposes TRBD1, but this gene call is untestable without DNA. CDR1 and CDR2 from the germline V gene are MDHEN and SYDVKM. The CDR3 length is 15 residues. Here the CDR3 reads CASSPGQGTTDTQYF.

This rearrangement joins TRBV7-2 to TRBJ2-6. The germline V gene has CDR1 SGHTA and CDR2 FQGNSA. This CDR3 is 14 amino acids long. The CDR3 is CASSPPAWANVLTF.

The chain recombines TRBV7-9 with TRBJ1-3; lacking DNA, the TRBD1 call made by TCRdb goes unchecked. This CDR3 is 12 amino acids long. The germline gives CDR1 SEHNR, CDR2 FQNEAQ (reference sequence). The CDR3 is CASSGQGNTINF.

The CDR3 protein is CASSLQTGTSTDTQYF. The V call is TRBV7-9, the J call TRBJ2-3; the D call from TCRdb, TRBD1, cannot be confirmed without DNA. CDR1 and CDR2 from the germline V gene are SEHNR and FQNEAQ (reference sequence). The CDR3 totals 16 residues.

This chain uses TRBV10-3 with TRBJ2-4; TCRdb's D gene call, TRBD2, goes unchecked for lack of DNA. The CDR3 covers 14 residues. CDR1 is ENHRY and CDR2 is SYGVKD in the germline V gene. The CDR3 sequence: CAISESAGSVIQYF.

The CDR3 loop reads CASTHGRVDLGNEQFF. The chain recombines TRBV12-3 or TRBV12-4 with TRBJ2-1. This CDR3 has 16 residues.

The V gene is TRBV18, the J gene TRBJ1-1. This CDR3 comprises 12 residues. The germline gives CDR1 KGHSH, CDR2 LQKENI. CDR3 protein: CASSHGNTEAFF.

CDR3 in amino acids: CAARREDSYNEQFF. This chain uses TRBV5-4 with TRBJ2-1; without DNA, the TCRdb call of TRBD2 cannot be checked. The germline gives CDR1 SGHNT, CDR2 YYREEE (reference sequence). This CDR3 spans 14 amino acids.

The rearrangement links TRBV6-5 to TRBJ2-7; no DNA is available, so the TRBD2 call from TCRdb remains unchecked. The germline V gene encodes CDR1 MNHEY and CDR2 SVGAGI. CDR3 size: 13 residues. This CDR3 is CASGTSGPYEQYF.

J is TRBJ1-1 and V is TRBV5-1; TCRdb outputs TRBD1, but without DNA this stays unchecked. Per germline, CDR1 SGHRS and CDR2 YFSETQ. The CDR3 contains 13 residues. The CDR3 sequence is CASSQQGGTEAFF.

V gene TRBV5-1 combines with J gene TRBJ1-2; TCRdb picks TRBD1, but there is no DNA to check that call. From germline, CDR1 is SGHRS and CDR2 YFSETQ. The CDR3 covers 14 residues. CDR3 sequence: CASSLRTDSGGYTF.

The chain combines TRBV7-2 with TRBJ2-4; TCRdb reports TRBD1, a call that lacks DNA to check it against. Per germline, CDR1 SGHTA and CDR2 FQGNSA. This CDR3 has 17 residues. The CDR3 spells CASSLEGQSLAKNIQYF.

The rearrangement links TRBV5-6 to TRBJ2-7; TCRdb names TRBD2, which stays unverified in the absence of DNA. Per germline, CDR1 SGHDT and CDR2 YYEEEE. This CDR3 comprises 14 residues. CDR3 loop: CASSTTGRDYEQYF.

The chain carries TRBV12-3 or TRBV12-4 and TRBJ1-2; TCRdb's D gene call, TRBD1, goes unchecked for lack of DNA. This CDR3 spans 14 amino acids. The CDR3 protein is CASSSGQGFYGYTF.

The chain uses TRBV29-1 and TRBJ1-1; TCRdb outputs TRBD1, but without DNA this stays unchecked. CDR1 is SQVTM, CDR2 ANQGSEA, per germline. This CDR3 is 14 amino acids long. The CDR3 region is CSAETGTGTTEAFF.

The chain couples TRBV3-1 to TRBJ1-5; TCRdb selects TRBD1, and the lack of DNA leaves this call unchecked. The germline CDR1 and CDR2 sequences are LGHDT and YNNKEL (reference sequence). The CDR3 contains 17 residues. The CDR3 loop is CASSQGLTPGADQPQHF.

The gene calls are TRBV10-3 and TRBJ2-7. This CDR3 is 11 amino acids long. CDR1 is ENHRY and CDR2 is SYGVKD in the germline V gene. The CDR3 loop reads CAISHLSEQYF.

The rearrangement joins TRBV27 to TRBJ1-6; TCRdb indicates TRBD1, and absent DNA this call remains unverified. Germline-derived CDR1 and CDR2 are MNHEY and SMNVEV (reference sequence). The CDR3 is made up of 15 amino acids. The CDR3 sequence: CASSKRIRTGSPLHF.